The TCR beta chain described here comes from a study of blood T cell repertoires in COVID-19. Those enrolled in Seattle joined during active infection and were followed longitudinally afterward. Sequenced by immunoSEQ multiplex PCR; TCRdb stores in-frame clones only, minus some. The repertoire has 150,000 to 200,000 clones, 85% of them found once; the top ten carry about 20%. The specimen sequenced was peripheral blood. This TCR was sampled from a person aged 65 to 79 with COVID-19, enrolled during active disease.

CDR3 DNA sequence: TGTGCCAGCAGGGGACTCTATGGCTACACCTTC. Translated, it gives CASRGLYGYTF. This chain uses TRBV28 with TRBJ1-2, with a possible D match to TRBD1 (5 bases). Germline CDR1 is MDHEN and CDR2 is SYDVKM. V was shortened by 6 bases and J by 4 bases, with 6 bases between the two germline ends. The CDR3 is 11 amino acids.